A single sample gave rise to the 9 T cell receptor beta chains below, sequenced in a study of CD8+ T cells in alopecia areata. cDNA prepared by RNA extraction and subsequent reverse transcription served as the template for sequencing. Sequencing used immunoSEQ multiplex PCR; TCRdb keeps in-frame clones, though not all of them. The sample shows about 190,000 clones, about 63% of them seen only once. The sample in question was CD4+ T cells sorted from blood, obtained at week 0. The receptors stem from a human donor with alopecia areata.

The CDR3 is CASESSKGQLSYEQYF. The CDR3 DNA sequence: TGTGCCAGCGAATCCTCCAAGGGACAGCTGAGCTACGAGCAGTACTTC. The genes are TRBV7-6 and TRBJ2-7; TRBD1 matches at 7 bases. This CDR3 contains 16 residues. CDR1 SGHVS and CDR2 FNYEAQ come from the germline V gene. V lost 8 bases and J lost 3; bases outside the gene matches: 16.

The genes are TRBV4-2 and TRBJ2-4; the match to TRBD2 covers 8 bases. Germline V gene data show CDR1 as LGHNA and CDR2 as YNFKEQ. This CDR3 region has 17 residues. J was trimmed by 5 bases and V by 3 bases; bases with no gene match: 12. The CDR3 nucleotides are TGTGCCAGCAGCCACGTATGGCGGGGGGAGGAGGAAAACATTCAGTACTTC. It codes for CASSHVWRGEEENIQYF.

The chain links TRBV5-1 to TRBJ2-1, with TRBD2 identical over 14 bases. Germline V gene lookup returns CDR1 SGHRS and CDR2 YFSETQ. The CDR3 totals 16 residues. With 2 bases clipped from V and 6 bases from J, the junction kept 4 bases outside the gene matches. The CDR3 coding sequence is TGCGCCAGCAGCTTTTCGGGACTAGCGGGGGTCAATGAGCAGTTCTTC. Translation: CASSFSGLAGVNEQFF.

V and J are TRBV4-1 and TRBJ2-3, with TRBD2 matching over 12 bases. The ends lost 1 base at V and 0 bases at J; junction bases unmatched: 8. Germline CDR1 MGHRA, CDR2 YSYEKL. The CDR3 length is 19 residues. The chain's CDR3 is CASSQGPSGGAFSTDTQYF. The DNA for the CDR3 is TGCGCCAGCAGCCAAGGTCCTAGCGGGGGGGCTTTCAGCACAGATACGCAGTATTTT.

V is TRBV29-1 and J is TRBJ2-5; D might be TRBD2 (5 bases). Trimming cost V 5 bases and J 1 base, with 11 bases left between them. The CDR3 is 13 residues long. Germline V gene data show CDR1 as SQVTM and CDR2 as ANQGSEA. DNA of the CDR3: TGCAGCGTTACCCGGACTGCCCAAGAGACCCAGTACTTC. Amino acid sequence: CSVTRTAQETQYF.

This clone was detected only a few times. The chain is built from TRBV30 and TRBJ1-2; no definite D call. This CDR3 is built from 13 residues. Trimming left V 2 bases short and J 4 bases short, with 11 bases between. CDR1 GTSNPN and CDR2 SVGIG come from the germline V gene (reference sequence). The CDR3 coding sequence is TGTGCCTGGAGTCGGGGTTCAGCCTATGGCTACACCTTC. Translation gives CAWSRGSAYGYTF.

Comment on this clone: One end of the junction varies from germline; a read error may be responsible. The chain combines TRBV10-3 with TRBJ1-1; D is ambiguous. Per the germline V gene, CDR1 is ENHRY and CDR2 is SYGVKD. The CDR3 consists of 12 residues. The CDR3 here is CATSPQNTEAFF. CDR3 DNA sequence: TGTGCCACCAGTCCCCAGAACACTGAAGCTTTCTTT.

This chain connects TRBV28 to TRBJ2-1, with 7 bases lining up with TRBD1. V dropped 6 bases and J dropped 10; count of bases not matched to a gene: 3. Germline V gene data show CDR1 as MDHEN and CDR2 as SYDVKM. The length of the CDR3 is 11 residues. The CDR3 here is CASSQGGEQFF. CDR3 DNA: TGTGCCAGCAGCCAAGGGGGCGAGCAGTTCTTC.

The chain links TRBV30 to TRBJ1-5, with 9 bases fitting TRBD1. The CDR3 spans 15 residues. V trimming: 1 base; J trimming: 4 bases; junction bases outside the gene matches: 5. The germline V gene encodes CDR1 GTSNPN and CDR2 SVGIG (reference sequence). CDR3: CAWSAGTGRNQPQHF. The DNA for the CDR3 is TGTGCCTGGAGTGCCGGGACAGGGAGGAATCAGCCCCAGCATTTT.